These 27 T cell receptor beta chains were all obtained from the same sample, sequenced in a study of blood T cells in healthy people across ages. Primed by a sample-barcoded 5' primer and a J-beta primer mix, a second PCR proceeded for about 6 to 11 cycles. MiXCR, applied by TCRdb to the 5' RACE reads, yields one record per CDR3 protein. This sample has roughly 1.4 million distinct CDR3 sequences, with 59% found just once. The material sequenced was blood. These receptors originate from a man aged 18-30 years in good health.

The V and J genes are TRBV27 and TRBJ2-1, with TRBD1 matching over 10 bases. V was clipped by 5 bases and J by 9 bases; unmatched bases: 10. In germline, CDR1 is MNHEY, CDR2 SMNVEV (reference sequence). The CDR3 sequence is 15 residues long. The CDR3, as DNA: TGTGCCAGCAGTCCCGGGACAGGGGTAGACCTTGAGCAGTTCTTC. This codes for CASSPGTGVDLEQFF.

The CDR3 sequence is CASSFAGLGAFF. The DNA for the CDR3 is TGCGCCAGCAGCTTTGCCGGCCTGGGAGCTTTCTTT. The chain recombines TRBV4-1 with TRBJ1-1; D gene unclear. Germline CDR1 MGHRA, CDR2 YSYEKL. This CDR3 contains 12 residues. V shed 5 bases and J shed 10 bases, with 14 bases lying between them.

V and J are TRBV6-1 and TRBJ1-5, with D possibly matching TRBD1 (5 bases). In germline, CDR1 is MNHNS, CDR2 SASEGT. Trimming removed 3 bases from V and 6 bases from J, with 6 bases in between. The CDR3 extends over 12 amino acids. The DNA for the CDR3 is TGTGCCAGCAGTGACAGGGTTCAGCCCCAGCATTTT. It is translated as CASSDRVQPQHF.

CDR3 DNA: TGTGCCAGCAGCTTAGAGGGACTAGCGGGGAAGCAGTTCTTC. Residues: CASSLEGLAGKQFF. V is TRBV7-6 and J is TRBJ2-1; 13 bases are shared with TRBD2. Germline V gene lookup returns CDR1 SGHVS and CDR2 FNYEAQ. J was trimmed by 11 bases and V by 1 base; bases with no gene match: 2. The CDR3 is 14 amino acids.

V is TRBV4-1 and J is TRBJ2-1; weak D call: TRBD1 (6 bases). Trimming removed 6 bases from V and 5 bases from J, with 8 bases in between. Germline-derived CDR1 and CDR2 are MGHRA and YSYEKL. This CDR3 region has 12 residues. In nucleotides, the CDR3 is TGCGCCAGCAGGGCAGGGGACAATGAGCAGTTCTTC. It is translated as CASRAGDNEQFF.

The J gene is TRBJ2-1, the V gene TRBV13, with 8 bases identical to TRBD2. The junction had 7 bases not matched to a gene; V was cut back by 5 bases and J by 4 bases. CDR3 length equals 15 residues. Germline loops: CDR1 PRHDT, CDR2 FYEKMQ (reference sequence). The CDR3 loop is CASSPGAGGYNEQFF. The CDR3 DNA is TGTGCCAGCAGCCCAGGGGCGGGGGGATACAATGAGCAGTTCTTC.

The V gene is TRBV6-5, the J gene TRBJ1-2, with D hard to call. CDR1 and CDR2 from the germline V gene are MNHEY and SVGAGI. The V gene lost 0 bases and the J gene lost 3 bases, with 14 bases spanning the gap. CDR3 length: 16 amino acids. The CDR3 DNA follows: TGTGCCAGCAGTTACTCGGTTAGGGTTCGGGACTATGGCTACACCTTC. As protein: CASSYSVRVRDYGYTF.

In this sample, this clonotype turned up a few times. The genes are TRBV20-1 and TRBJ1-2; perhaps TRBD1 as D (6 bases). Trimming left V 3 bases short and J 4 bases short, with 15 bases between. This CDR3 comprises 14 residues. CDR1 DFQATT and CDR2 SNEGSKA come from the germline V gene (reference sequence). The chain's CDR3 is CSASRGPSSYGYTF. The CDR3 DNA sequence: TGCAGTGCTAGTCGGGGGCCGTCTAGCTATGGCTACACCTTC.

This sequence joins TRBV20-1 and TRBJ2-5; 9 nucleotides align to TRBD2. The V and J ends lost 3 bases and 5 bases, in that order; junction bases with no gene match: 4. From germline, CDR1 is DFQATT and CDR2 SNEGSKA (reference sequence). The CDR3 has 13 amino acids. The CDR3 region has the DNA TGCAGTGCTAGGCGGGGGGGCTGGGAGACCCAGTACTTC. This codes for CSARRGGWETQYF.

J is TRBJ2-7 and V is TRBV21-1. TRBV21-1 is marked as a pseudogene. The CDR3 runs 19 residues. The DNA for the CDR3 is TGTGCCAGCAGCAAAGCGGGTAAACGGACCCTATCATACTCCGACGAGCAGTACTTC. Protein product: CASSKAGKRTLSYSDEQYF.

The rearrangement uses TRBV29-1 and TRBJ2-1; 10 bases agree with TRBD2. V was clipped by 7 bases and J by 6 bases; unmatched bases: 12. The CDR3 runs to 15 residues. The germline gives CDR1 SQVTM, CDR2 ANQGSEA. CDR3 sequence (DNA): TGCAGCGCTCAGATTACTAGCGGGATTACCAATGAGCAGTTCTTC. Its translation is CSAQITSGITNEQFF.

V and J are TRBV20-1 and TRBJ2-5, with TRBD2 identical over 13 bases. With V trimmed by 3 bases and J by 11 bases, 12 bases remained unmatched. The CDR3 sequence is 15 residues long. CDR1 and CDR2 from the germline V gene are DFQATT and SNEGSKA (reference sequence). CDR3: CSASYNGLAGVQQYF. The CDR3 DNA is TGCAGTGCTAGCTACAACGGACTAGCGGGAGTCCAGCAGTACTTC.

The chain employs TRBV12-3 or TRBV12-4 and TRBJ2-1; a weak D match, TRBD2 (7 bases). The V end lost 6 bases, the J end lost 7 bases, and 25 bases lay between the germline ends. The length of the CDR3 is 17 residues. The CDR3: CASSLHVLGRGGNEQFF. The CDR3 DNA sequence: TGTGCCAGCAGCTTACACGTCCTAGGCAGGGGAGGGAATGAGCAGTTCTTC.

This chain links TRBV7-9 with TRBJ2-7; TRBD2 matches 12 bases. CDR1 is SEHNR and CDR2 is FQNEAQ in the germline V gene (reference sequence). V was clipped by 0 bases and J by 2 bases; unmatched bases: 8. CDR3 size: 18 residues. The CDR3 DNA reads as TGTGCCAGCAGCTTAGCCGGACTAGCGGGGAGTCTTCCCTACGAGCAGTACTTC. Residues: CASSLAGLAGSLPYEQYF.

This clonotype was seen just once. This chain links TRBV21-1 with TRBJ2-1; the D call of TRBD1 is as the table states it, not checked on the DNA. TRBV21-1 corresponds to a pseudogene. The CDR3 is 15 residues long. DNA for the CDR3: TGTGCCAGCAGCCACCGGGACAGGGGATCCAATGAGCAGTTCTTC. It is translated as CASSHRDRGSNEQFF.

The chain joins TRBV12-5 to TRBJ2-2; D unclear. Germline V gene data show CDR1 as LGHNT and CDR2 as FRNRAP. V was shortened by 6 bases and J by 5 bases, with 13 bases between the two germline ends. There are 14 residues in the CDR3. The CDR3 DNA is TGTGCTAGTGGCGACTCATTCCCGACCGGGGAGCTGTTTTTT. Its protein is CASGDSFPTGELFF.

V and J are TRBV7-9 and TRBJ2-5; D might be TRBD2 (5 bases). Germline V lookup: CDR1 SEHNR, CDR2 FQNEAQ (reference sequence). The V end lost 2 bases, the J end lost 1 base, and 14 bases lay between the germline ends. The CDR3 is made up of 16 amino acids. CDR3 region: CASSLNGLKRQETQYF. The CDR3 region has the DNA TGTGCCAGCAGCTTAAACGGACTCAAACGCCAAGAGACCCAGTACTTC.

V gene TRBV7-9 combines with J gene TRBJ2-1, with D hard to call. CDR3 size: 13 residues. Looked up from germline, CDR1 is SEHNR and CDR2 is FQNEAQ (reference sequence). Trimming removed 2 bases at V and 5 bases at J, with 7 bases between. CDR3 DNA sequence: TGTGCCAGCAGCTTATCGGAAAACAATGAGCAGTTCTTC. This codes for CASSLSENNEQFF.

V gene TRBV12-3 or TRBV12-4 combines with J gene TRBJ2-4; 13 bases match TRBD2. The last part of the DNA fits TRBJ2-7 better; the J call may be wrong. The CDR3 covers 15 residues. The CDR3 DNA is TGTGCCAGCAGTTTCACGGGACTAGCGGGAAGCGAGCAGTACTTC. Translation gives CASSFTGLAGSEQYF.

This clonotype was detected only a few times. The V call is TRBV12-3 or TRBV12-4, the J call TRBJ1-6, with 10 bases matching TRBD1. This CDR3 has 15 amino acids. Losses at the gene ends were 6 bases for V and 7 bases for J; bases not matched to a gene: 6. CDR3 loop: CASRETGGNNSPLHF. Written as DNA, the CDR3 is TGTGCCAGCAGGGAGACAGGGGGCAACAATTCACCCCTCCACTTT.

V usage is TRBV20-1 and J usage is TRBJ2-5, with TRBD2 matching 16 bases. Germline CDR1 is DFQATT and CDR2 is SNEGSKA (reference sequence). The CDR3 totals 15 residues. V shed 5 bases and J 6 bases; nucleotides not matched to a gene: 6. CDR3 in DNA: TGCAGTGCTGGGACTAGCGGGGGGGCCGGGAAGACCCAGTACTTC. Amino acid sequence: CSAGTSGGAGKTQYF.

The V and J genes are TRBV20-1 and TRBJ2-7, with 7 bases aligning to TRBD1. The trim removed 6 bases at V and 6 bases at J, leaving 8 bases unmatched. The CDR3 consists of 12 residues. CDR1 and CDR2 from the germline V gene are DFQATT and SNEGSKA (reference sequence). CDR3: CSARGSSREQYF. In DNA form, the CDR3 reads TGCAGTGCCAGGGGGAGTTCGCGCGAGCAGTACTTC.

V and J are TRBV5-1 and TRBJ2-5; TRBD2 matches at 9 bases. Per germline, CDR1 SGHRS and CDR2 YFSETQ. The CDR3 extends over 15 amino acids. V was clipped by 0 bases and J by 3 bases; unmatched bases: 3. The CDR3 region is CASSLVVAGEETQYF. DNA for the CDR3: TGCGCCAGCAGCTTGGTGGTAGCGGGGGAAGAGACCCAGTACTTC.

This sequence joins TRBV25-1 and TRBJ2-1; 7 bases are a match to TRBD1. With V trimmed by 3 bases and J by 2 bases, 7 bases remained unmatched. The CDR3 is made up of 16 amino acids. The germline CDR1 and CDR2 sequences are MGHDK and SYGVNS. The CDR3 is CASSDRQGTTYNEQFF. For the CDR3, the DNA is TGTGCCAGCAGTGACCGACAGGGCACCACCTACAATGAGCAGTTCTTC.

The table lists this clonotype with a few counts. J is TRBJ1-2 and V is TRBV29-1; no definite D call. The V end was cut by 4 bases, the J end by 4 bases, with 10 bases between. CDR3 length equals 12 residues. CDR1 and CDR2 (germline): SQVTM, ANQGSEA. CDR3 residues: CSVGEGGYGYTF. In DNA, the CDR3 is TGCAGCGTTGGAGAGGGCGGCTATGGCTACACCTTC.

This clonotype was counted a single time. For the CDR3, the DNA is TGTGCCAGCAGCCCCAGACTTGCTGGTGAAGCTTTCTTT. This gives the protein CASSPRLAGEAFF. J is TRBJ1-1 and V is TRBV14, with D hard to call. Germline V lookup: CDR1 SGHDN, CDR2 FVKESK. V lost 4 bases and J lost 7, with 13 bases in between. This CDR3 is 13 amino acids long.

The chain combines TRBV20-1 with TRBJ2-7, with 7 nucleotides matching TRBD1. There are 12 residues in the CDR3. With 6 bases clipped from V and 6 bases from J, the junction kept 8 bases outside the gene matches. The germline CDR1 and CDR2 sequences are DFQATT and SNEGSKA (reference sequence). The CDR3 bases are TGCAGTGCCCCTCCCACAGGGGCCGAGCAGTACTTC. Encoded protein: CSAPPTGAEQYF.